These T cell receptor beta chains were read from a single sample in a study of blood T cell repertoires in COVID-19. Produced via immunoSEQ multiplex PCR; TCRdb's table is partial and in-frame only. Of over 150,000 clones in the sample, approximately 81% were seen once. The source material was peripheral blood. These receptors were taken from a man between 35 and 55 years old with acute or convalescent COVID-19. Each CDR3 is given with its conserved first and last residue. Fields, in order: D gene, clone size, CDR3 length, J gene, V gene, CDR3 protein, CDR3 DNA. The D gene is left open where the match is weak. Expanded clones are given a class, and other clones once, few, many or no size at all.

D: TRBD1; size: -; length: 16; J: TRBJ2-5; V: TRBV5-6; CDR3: CASSVTGQGVLGTQYF; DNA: TGTGCCAGCAGCGTCACGGGACAGGGGGTACTTGGGACCCAGTACTTC
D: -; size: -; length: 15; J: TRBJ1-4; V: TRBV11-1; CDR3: CASSPGRATNEKLFF; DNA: TGTGCCAGCAGCCCGGGGAGGGCAACTAATGAAAAACTGTTTTTT
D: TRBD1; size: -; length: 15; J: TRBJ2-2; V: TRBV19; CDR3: CASSSRQGWTGELFF; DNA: TGTGCCAGTAGTAGCAGACAGGGGTGGACCGGGGAGCTGTTTTTT
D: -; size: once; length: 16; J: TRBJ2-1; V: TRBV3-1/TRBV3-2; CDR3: CASSQVLGGHHNEQFF; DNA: TGTGCCAGCAGCCAAGTACTCGGGGGGCACCACAATGAGCAGTTCTTC
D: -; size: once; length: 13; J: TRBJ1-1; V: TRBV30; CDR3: CAWKRGTNTEAFF; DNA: TGTGCCTGGAAGCGGGGAACGAACACTGAAGCTTTCTTT
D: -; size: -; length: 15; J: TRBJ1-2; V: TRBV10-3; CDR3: CAISDSPDKNYGYTF; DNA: TGTGCCATCAGTGACTCCCCTGACAAAAACTATGGCTACACCTTC
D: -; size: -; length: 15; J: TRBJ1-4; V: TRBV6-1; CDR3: CASSERVATNEKLFF; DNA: TGTGCCAGCAGTGAGAGGGTTGCTACTAATGAAAAACTGTTTTTT
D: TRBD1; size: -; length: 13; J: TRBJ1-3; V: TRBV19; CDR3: CASSTGAGNTIYF; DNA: TGTGCCAGTAGCACAGGGGCCGGAAACACCATATATTTT
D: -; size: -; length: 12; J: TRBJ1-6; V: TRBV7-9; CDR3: CASSSSGSPLHF; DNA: TGTGCCAGCAGCTCGTCCGGTTCACCCCTCCACTTT
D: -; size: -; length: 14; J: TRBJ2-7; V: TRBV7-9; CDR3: CASSLWRGQGEQYF; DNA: TGTGCCAGCAGCTTATGGAGGGGGCAAGGCGAGCAGTACTTC
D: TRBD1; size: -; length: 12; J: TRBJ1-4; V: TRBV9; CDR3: CASSRGQEKLFF; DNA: TGTGCCAGCAGCAGGGGACAGGAAAAACTGTTTTTT
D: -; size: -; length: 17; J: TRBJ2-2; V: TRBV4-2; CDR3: CASSQGGAHRDTGELFF; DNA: TGTGCCAGCAGCCAAGGTGGGGCCCACCGGGACACCGGGGAGCTGTTTTTT
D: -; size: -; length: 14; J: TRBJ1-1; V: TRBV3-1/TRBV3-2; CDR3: CASSQDWQSTEAFF; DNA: TGTGCCAGCAGCCAAGATTGGCAGTCCACTGAAGCTTTCTTT
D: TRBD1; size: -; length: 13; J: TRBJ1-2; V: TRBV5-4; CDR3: CASSLAGGSGYTF; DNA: TGTGCCAGCAGCTTGGCAGGGGGCAGCGGCTACACCTTC
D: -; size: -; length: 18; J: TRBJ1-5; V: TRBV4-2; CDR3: CASSQVGFRGLGNQPQHF; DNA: TGTGCCAGCAGCCAAGTCGGCTTTAGGGGATTGGGCAATCAGCCCCAGCATTTT
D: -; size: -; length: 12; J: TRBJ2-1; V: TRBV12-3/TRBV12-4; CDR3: CASSPDGGEQFF; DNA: TGTGCCAGCAGTCCGGACGGAGGGGAGCAGTTCTTC
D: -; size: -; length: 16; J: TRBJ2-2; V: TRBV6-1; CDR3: CASSEAYPGNTGELFF; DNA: TGTGCCAGCAGTGAGGCTTACCCGGGAAACACCGGGGAGCTGTTTTTT